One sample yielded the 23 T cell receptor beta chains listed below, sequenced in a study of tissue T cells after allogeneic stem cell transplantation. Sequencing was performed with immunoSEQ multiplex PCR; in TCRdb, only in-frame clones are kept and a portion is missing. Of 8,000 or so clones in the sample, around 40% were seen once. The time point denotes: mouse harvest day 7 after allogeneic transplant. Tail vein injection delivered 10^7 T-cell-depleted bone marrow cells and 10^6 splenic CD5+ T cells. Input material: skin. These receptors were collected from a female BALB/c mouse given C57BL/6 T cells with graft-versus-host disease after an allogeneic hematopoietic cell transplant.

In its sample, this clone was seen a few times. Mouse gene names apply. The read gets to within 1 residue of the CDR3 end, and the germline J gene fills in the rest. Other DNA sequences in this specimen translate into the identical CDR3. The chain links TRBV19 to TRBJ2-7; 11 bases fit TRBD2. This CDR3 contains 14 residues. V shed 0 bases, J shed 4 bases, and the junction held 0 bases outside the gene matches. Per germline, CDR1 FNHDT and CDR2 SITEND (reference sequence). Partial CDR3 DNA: TGTGCCAGCAGTATAGGGACTGGGGGGTATGAACAGTAC. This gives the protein CASSIGTGGYEQY. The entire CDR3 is CASSIGTGGYEQYF. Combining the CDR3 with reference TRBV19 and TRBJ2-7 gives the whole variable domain GGIITQTPKFLIGQEGQKLTLKCQQNFNHDTMYWYRQDSGKGLRLIYYSITENDLQKGDLSEGYDASREKKSSFSLTVTSAQKNEMAVFLCASSIGTGGYEQYFGPGTRLTVL.

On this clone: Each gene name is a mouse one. CDR3 loop: CASSWDNSGNTLYF. CDR3 DNA (partial): TGTGCCAGCTCTTGGGACAATTCTGGAAATACGCTCTAT. The V call is TRBV12-1, the J call TRBJ1-3, with a possible D match to TRBD1 (6 bases). The read ends 1 residue early relative to the CDR3; the germline J gene fills the gap. The V end was cut by 3 bases, the J end by 0 bases, with 8 bases between. There are 14 residues in the CDR3. CDR1 is SGHSN and CDR2 is HYEKVE in the germline V gene.

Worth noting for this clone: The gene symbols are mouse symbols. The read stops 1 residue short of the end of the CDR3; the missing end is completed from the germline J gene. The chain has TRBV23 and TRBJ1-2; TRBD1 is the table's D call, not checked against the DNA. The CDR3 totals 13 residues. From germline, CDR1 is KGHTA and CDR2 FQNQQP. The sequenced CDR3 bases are TGCTCCAGCAGCGAAACAGGGTACTCCGACTACACC. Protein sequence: CSSSETGYSDYT. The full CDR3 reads CSSSETGYSDYTF.

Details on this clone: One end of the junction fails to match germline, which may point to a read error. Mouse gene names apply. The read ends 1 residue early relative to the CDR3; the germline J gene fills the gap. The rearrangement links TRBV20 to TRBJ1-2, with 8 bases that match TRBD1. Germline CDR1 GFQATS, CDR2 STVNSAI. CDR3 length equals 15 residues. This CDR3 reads CGARDAGQGNFDYTF. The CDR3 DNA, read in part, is TGTGGCGCTAGGGATGCCGGACAGGGAAACTTCGACTACACC.

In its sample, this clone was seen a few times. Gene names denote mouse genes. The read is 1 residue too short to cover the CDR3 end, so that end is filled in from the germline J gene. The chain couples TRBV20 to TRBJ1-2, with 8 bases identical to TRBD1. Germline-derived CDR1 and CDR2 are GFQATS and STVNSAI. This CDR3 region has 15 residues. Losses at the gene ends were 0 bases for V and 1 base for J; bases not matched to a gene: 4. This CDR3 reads CGARDAGQGNSDYTF. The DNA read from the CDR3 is TGTGGTGCTAGGGATGCCGGACAGGGAAACTCCGACTACACC.

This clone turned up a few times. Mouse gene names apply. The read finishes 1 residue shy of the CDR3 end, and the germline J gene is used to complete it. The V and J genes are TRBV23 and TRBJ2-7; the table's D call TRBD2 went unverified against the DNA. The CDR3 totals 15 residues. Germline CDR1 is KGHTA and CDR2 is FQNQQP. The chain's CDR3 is CSSSHPTGGALEQYF. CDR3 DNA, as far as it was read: TGCTCCAGCAGTCACCCGACTGGGGGGGCGCTTGAACAGTAC.

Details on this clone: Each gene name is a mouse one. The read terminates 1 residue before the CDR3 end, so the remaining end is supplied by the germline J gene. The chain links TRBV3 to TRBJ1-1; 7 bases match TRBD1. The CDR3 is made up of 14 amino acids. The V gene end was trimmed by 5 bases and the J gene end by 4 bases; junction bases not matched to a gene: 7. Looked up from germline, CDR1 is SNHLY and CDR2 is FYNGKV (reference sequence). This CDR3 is CASSLDRAGTEVFF. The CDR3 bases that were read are TGTGCCAGCAGCCTTGACAGGGCGGGCACAGAAGTCTTC.

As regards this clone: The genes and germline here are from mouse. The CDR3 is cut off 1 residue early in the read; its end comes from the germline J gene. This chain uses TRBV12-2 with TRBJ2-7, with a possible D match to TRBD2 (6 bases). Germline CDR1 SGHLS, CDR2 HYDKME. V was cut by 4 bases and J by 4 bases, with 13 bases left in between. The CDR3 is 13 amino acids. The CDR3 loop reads CASSPGLGYEQYF. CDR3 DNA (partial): TGTGCCAGCTCCCCGGGGCTGGGGTATGAACAGTAC.

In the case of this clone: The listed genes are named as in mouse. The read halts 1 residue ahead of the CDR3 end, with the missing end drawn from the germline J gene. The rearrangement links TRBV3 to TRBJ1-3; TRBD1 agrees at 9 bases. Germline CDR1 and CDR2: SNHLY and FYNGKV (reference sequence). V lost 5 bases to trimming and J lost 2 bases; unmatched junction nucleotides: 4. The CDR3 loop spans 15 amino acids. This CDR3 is CASSHGTGTGNTLYF. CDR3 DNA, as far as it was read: TGTGCCAGCAGCCACGGGACAGGGACTGGAAATACGCTCTAT.

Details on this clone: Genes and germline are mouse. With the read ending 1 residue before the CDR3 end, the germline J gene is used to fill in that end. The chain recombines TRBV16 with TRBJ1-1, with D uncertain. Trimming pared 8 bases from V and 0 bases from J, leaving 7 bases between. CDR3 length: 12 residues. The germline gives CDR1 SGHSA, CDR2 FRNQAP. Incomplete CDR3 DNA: TGTGCAAGCTCTACAACAAACACAGAAGTCTTC. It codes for CASSTTNTEVF. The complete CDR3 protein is CASSTTNTEVFF.

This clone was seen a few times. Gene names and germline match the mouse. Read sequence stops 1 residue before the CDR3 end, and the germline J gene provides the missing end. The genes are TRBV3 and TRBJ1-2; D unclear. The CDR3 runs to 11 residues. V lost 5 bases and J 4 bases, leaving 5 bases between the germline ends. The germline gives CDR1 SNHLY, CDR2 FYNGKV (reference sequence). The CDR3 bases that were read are TGTGCCAGCAGCCCATCCTCCGACTACACC. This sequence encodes CASSPSSDYT. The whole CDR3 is CASSPSSDYTF.

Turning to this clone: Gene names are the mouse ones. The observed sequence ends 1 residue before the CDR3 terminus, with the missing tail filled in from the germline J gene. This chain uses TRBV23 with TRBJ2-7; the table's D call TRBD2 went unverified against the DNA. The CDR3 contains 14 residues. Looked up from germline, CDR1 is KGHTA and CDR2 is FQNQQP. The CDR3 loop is CSSSQSFGGREQYF. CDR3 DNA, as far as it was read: TGCTCCAGCAGTCAATCGTTTGGGGGGAGGGAACAGTAC.

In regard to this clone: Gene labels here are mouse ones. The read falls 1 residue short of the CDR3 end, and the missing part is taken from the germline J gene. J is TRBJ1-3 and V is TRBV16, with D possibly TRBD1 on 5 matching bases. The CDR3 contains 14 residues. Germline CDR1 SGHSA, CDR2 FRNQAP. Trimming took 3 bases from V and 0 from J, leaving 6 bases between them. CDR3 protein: CASSFQGSGNTLYF. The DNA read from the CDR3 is TGTGCAAGCAGCTTTCAGGGTTCTGGAAATACGCTCTAT.

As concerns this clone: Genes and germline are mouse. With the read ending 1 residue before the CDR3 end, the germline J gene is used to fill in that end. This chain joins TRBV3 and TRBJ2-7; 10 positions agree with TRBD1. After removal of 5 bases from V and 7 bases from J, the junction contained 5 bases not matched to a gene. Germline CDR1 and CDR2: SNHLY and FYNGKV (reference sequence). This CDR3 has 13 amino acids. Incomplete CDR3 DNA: TGTGCCAGCAGCCGGGACAGGGGAGGGGAACAGTAC. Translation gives CASSRDRGGEQY. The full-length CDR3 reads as CASSRDRGGEQYF.

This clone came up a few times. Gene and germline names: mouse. CDR3 DNA, as far as it was read: TGTGCAAGCAGCTTAAGCAATTCTGGAAATACGCTCTAT. Translated, it gives CASSLSNSGNTLY. The full-length CDR3 reads as CASSLSNSGNTLYF. The chain employs TRBV16 and TRBJ1-3, with D unresolved. The DNA ends 1 residue before the CDR3 does, and the rest of the CDR3 is filled in from the germline J gene. The germline V and J ends were trimmed by 2 bases and 0 bases, with 5 bases remaining between them. The CDR3 loop spans 14 amino acids. CDR1 SGHSA and CDR2 FRNQAP come from the germline V gene.

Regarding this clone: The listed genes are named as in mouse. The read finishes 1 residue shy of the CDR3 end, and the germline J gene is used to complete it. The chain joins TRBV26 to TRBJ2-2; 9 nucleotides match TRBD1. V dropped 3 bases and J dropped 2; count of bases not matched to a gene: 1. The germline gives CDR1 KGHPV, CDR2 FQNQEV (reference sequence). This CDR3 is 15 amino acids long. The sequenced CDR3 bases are TGTGCCAGCAGTCTTGGGACAGGGAACACCGGGCAGCTCTAC. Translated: CASSLGTGNTGQLY. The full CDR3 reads CASSLGTGNTGQLYF. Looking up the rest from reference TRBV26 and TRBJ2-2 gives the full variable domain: NSKVIQTPRYLVKGQGQKAKMRCIPEKGHPVVFWYQQNKNNEFKFLINFQNQEVLQQIDMTEKRFSAECPSNSPCSLEIQSSEAGDSALYLCASSLGTGNTGQLYFGEGSKLTVL.

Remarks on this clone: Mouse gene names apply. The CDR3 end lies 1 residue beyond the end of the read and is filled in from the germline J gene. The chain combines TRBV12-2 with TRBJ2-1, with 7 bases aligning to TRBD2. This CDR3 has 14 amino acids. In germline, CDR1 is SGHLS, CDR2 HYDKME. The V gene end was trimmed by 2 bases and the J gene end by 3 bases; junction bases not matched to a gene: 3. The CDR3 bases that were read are TGTGCCAGCTCTCCGGGACTGAGCTATGCTGAGCAGTTC. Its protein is CASSPGLSYAEQF. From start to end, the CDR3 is CASSPGLSYAEQFF.

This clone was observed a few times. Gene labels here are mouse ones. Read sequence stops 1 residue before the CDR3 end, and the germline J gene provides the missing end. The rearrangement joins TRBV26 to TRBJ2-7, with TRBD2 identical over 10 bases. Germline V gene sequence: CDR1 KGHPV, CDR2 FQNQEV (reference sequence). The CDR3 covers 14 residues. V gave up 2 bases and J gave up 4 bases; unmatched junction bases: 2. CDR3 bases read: TGTGCCAGCAGTCTGGGACTGGGGGTTTATGAACAGTAC. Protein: CASSLGLGVYEQY. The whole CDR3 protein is CASSLGLGVYEQYF.

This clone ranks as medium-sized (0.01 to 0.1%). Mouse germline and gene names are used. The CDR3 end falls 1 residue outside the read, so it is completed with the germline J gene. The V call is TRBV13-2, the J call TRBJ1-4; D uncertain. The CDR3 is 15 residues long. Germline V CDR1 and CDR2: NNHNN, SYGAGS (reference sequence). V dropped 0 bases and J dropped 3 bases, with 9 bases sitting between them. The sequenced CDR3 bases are TGTGCCAGCGGTGATGTAGGAAGGCCCAACGAAAGATTATTT. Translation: CASGDVGRPNERLF. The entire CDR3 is CASGDVGRPNERLFF.

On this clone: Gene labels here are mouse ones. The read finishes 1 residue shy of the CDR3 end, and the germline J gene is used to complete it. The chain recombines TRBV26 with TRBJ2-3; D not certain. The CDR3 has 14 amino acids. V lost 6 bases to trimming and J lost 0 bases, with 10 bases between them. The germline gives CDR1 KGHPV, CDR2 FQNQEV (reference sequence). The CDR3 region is CASSLWLSAETLYF. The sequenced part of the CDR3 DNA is TGTGCCAGCAGCCTCTGGCTTAGTGCAGAAACGCTGTAT.

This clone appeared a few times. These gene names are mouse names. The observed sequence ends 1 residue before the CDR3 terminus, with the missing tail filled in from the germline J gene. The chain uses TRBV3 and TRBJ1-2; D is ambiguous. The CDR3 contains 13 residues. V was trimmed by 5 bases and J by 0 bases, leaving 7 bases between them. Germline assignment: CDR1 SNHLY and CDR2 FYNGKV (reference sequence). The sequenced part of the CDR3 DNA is TGTGCCAGCAGCCTGCAAACAAACTCCGACTACACC. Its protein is CASSLQTNSDYT. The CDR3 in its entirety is CASSLQTNSDYTF.

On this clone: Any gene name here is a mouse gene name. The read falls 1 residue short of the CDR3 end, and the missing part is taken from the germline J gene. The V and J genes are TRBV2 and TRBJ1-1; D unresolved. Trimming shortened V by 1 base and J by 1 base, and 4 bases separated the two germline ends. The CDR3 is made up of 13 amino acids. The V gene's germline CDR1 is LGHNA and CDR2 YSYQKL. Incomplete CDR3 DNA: TGTGCCAGCAGCCAAGGCAAAAACACAGAAGTCTTC. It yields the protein CASSQGKNTEVF. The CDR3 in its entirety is CASSQGKNTEVFF.

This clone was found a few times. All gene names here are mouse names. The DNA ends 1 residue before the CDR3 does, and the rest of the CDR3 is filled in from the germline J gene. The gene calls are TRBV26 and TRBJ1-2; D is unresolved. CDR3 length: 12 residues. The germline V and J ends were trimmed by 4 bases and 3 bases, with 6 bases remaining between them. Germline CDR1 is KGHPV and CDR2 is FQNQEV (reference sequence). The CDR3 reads CASSQGYSDYTF. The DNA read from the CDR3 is TGTGCCAGCAGTCAGGGTTACTCCGACTACACC.